The clone carrying this T cell receptor beta chain was detected many times. What it binds is not known. CDR3-region Arm-PCR and iRepertoire HTBI primers produced the TCR beta libraries. Original processing methods: The identification of under 65 TRBV and approximately 15 TRBJ segments was made across samples. TCRdb passed the multiplex PCR reads through MiXCR, listing each CDR3 protein once. The V and J calls come from TCRdb's annotation, not from the publication. Of 300,000 to 500,000 distinct CDR3 sequences in the sample, less than 25% were seen once. The time point was: persistent/refractory GD, antithyroid drugs over 5 years with positive TRAb. The TCR library used RNA extracted from PBMCs. Germline V lookup: CDR1 MNHEY, CDR2 SMNVEV (reference sequence). The V end lost 1 base, the J end lost 9 bases, and 10 bases lay between the germline ends. This CDR3 comprises 14 residues. These data originate in a study of regulatory T cells in long-lasting Graves disease. The study, taken as a whole, reports: Repertoires from persistent disease leaned toward TRBV28, TRBJ1-2 and TRBJ2-5.

Here the sequenced sample was peripheral blood mononuclear cells (PBMCs), taken when the disease was refractory, from a patient treated with antithyroid drugs. The chain is built from TRBV27 and TRBJ1-6; possibly TRBD1 for D (6 bases). This TCR came from a female donor with Graves disease. CDR3 in DNA: TGTGCCAGCAGTTTATTGGACAGAGGTTCACCCCTCCACTTT. Amino acid sequence: CASSLLDRGSPLHF.